Included here is one T cell receptor (beta chain) sequence, with context. Its antigen is not known. The CDR3 length is 13 residues. Germline V lookup: CDR1 MNHEY, CDR2 SMNVEV (reference sequence). V was shortened by 3 bases and J by 0 bases, with 5 bases between the two germline ends. Prior to sequencing, the ViraFEST assay stimulated PBMC with viral peptide pools, which expanded the antigen-specific CD4+ T cells. Investigators separated out CD4+ T cells once less than 11 days of culture had passed. This individual contracted SARS-CoV-2 between March and December 2020, as verified by PCR. Either the BNT162b2 or mRNA-1273 vaccine was given to participants in two doses. IL-2 medium supplanted half the medium on days 3 and 7. The sample originates from a study of vaccination effects on CD4 cells after COVID-19. The repertoire was sequenced with immunoSEQ multiplex PCR; TCRdb's copy has only in-frame clones and lacks some. Among roughly 15,000 clones listed, more than 65% were seen once.

Points from the study as a whole: Marked clonal contraction of both clone types appeared late after vaccination.

The TCR was taken from a human donor who had a prior SARS-CoV-2 infection. The genes are TRBV27 and TRBJ1-1; D ambiguous. This specimen was CD4+ T cells from PBMCs cultured with SARS-CoV-2 spike peptides, taken after COVID-19 vaccination. The CDR3 nucleotides read TGTGCCAGCAGTTTCGGCCTGAACACTGAAGCTTTCTTT. Protein product: CASSFGLNTEAFF.